The rows below give T cell receptor beta chains drawn from one sample of a study of blood T cell repertoires in COVID-19. TCRdb's copy holds only in-frame clones and misses some; the assay was immunoSEQ multiplex PCR. The sample includes some 270,000 clones, 80% to 90% of them seen just once. Specimen: peripheral blood. The receptor source for this set is a woman in her forties who had recovered from COVID-19. Each CDR3 is given with its conserved first and last residue. D genes are given only for firm matches. Some rows mark clone size as missing; the rest say once, few, many or name a class of expanded clone.

d_call clone_size j_call v_call cdr3_nt cdr3_aa
NA NA TRBJ2-1 TRBV10-3 TGTGCCATCAGTGAGTCGATGGGAGGAGGGGTGGATGAGCAGTTCTTC CAISESMGGGVDEQFF
NA NA TRBJ1-1 TRBV6-5 TGTGCCAGCAGTTACGGAGGAGTGAACACTGAAGCTTTCTTT CASSYGGVNTEAFF
TRBD2 NA TRBJ2-1 TRBV11-3 TGTGCCAGCAGCGCAGGAGCGGGGGGGTACAATGAGCAGTTCTTC CASSAGAGGYNEQFF
TRBD1 NA TRBJ1-3 TRBV29-1 TGCAGCGTCGGTGACAGGGGCGCTGGAAACACCATATATTTT CSVGDRGAGNTIYF
NA NA TRBJ2-1 TRBV24-1 TGTGCCACCAGTGATTCGCGGATGTCCTACAATGAGCAGTTCTTC CATSDSRMSYNEQFF
NA once TRBJ1-6 TRBV6-1 TGTGCCAGCAGTGACGTGACAGATAGCTCCTATAATTCACCCCTCCACTTT CASSDVTDSSYNSPLHF
NA NA TRBJ2-5 TRBV15 TGTGCCACCACCTCACGTGGGTTCGGGGGGCCACAGGAGACCCAGTACTTC CATTSRGFGGPQETQYF
NA NA TRBJ2-5 TRBV5-6 TGTGCCAGCAGCTTGGGCGCCCAAGAGACCCAGTACTTC CASSLGAQETQYF
NA NA TRBJ2-6 TRBV7-2 TGTGCCAGCGGAGCAAGAGGGGCCAACGTCCTGACTTTC CASGARGANVLTF
NA NA TRBJ2-1 TRBV6-2/TRBV6-3 TGTGCCAGCAGTTACCCTAGCGATGAGCAGTTCTTC CASSYPSDEQFF
NA few TRBJ2-1 TRBV6-5 TGTGCCAGCAACCTCGACAGGCGGTACAATGAGCAGTTCTTC CASNLDRRYNEQFF
TRBD1 NA TRBJ1-1 TRBV5-1 TGCGCCAGCAGCCCGGACAGGGGGCAGACTGAAGCTTTCTTT CASSPDRGQTEAFF
TRBD1 once TRBJ2-1 TRBV15 TGTGCCACCAGCAGGGGACAGGGTGTCGATGAGCAGTTCTTC CATSRGQGVDEQFF
NA once TRBJ2-5 TRBV3-1/TRBV3-2 TGTGCCAGCAGCCAAAAAAGTGGGCCCCAAGAGACCCAGTACTTC CASSQKSGPQETQYF
TRBD2 NA TRBJ2-2 TRBV3-1/TRBV3-2 TGTGCCAGCAGCCGCCTATCCGGCGGGGGTATCGGGGAGCTGTTTTTT CASSRLSGGGIGELFF
NA few TRBJ1-1 TRBV6-5 TGTGCCAGCACCCCACCCAGAGGCATGAACACTGAAGCTTTCTTT CASTPPRGMNTEAFF
NA NA TRBJ2-7 TRBV13 TGTGCCAGCAGCACCACCAATACTGCACGCTCCTACGAGCAGTACTTC CASSTTNTARSYEQYF